The T cell receptor beta chain described here comes from a study of T cell responses to AZD1222 COVID-19 vaccine. Trimming removed 1 base from V and 4 bases from J, with 11 bases in between. CDR1 SGHTA and CDR2 FQGNSA come from the germline V gene. The CDR3 is made up of 15 amino acids. Measured with immunoSEQ multiplex PCR; TCRdb has only the in-frame clones, and not every one. The table lists 110,000 to 150,000 clones, 89% of them singletons. The sequencing here drew on peripheral blood, taken on day 0 of AZD1222 vaccination. The receptor was derived from an adult in good health. The genes are TRBV7-2 and TRBJ1-5, with D unresolved. CDR3 loop: CASSLELGRNQPQHF. The CDR3 coding sequence is TGTGCCAGCAGCTTAGAATTGGGTAGAAATCAGCCCCAGCATTTT.